These T cell receptor beta chains were read from a single sample in a study of T cells expressing NK-cell markers. With the 5' RACE reads reprocessed, TCRdb shows one record per CDR3 protein and no DNA. The listing records a few hundred thousand distinct CDR3 sequences. The sequenced sample consisted of blood T cells: a sorted CD56 or NKG2C T cell subset, CD4+ or CD8+ T cells, or bulk PBMC T cells (not recorded which). These receptors originate from a man aged 18 to 69 in good health. CDR3s include the opening cysteine and the closing phenylalanine or tryptophan.

J gene | V gene | CDR3 protein
TRBJ2-1 | TRBV6-1 | CASSPTGQGRNEQFF
TRBJ1-6 | TRBV7-2 | CASGRNSPLHF
TRBJ1-3 | TRBV6-6 | CASSYSNGDTIYF
TRBJ2-7 | TRBV6-1 | CASSGGGILPYEQYF
TRBJ1-6 | TRBV7-2 | CASSTRVFGTRVSPLHF
TRBJ2-5 | TRBV2 | CASSEGEETQYF
TRBJ2-1 | TRBV7-8 | CASSPKTETYNEQFF
TRBJ2-2 | TRBV12-3/TRBV12-4 | CASFPAPLSLRNTGELFF
TRBJ2-5 | TRBV20-1 | CSALAPGTQYF
TRBJ2-1 | TRBV6-1 | CASGVGGLTNEQFF
TRBJ2-1 | TRBV20-1 | CSALHSGITVGNEQFF
TRBJ2-7 | TRBV10-3 | CAIRKESYEQYF
TRBJ2-7 | TRBV28 | CASSSPQGASHEQYF
TRBJ1-1 | TRBV7-8 | CASSSRLGTLNTEAFF
TRBJ2-2 | TRBV21-1 | CASFIPSGGLNTGELFF
TRBJ2-2 | TRBV19 | CASSRDRVATGELFF
TRBJ2-7 | TRBV5-1 | CASSLAAGAGFYEQYF
TRBJ2-3 | TRBV7-2 | CASSPRRFSTDTQYF
TRBJ2-1 | TRBV2 | CASATSGLSYNEQFF
TRBJ2-1 | TRBV5-1 | CASSLVVAGGLTYNEQFF
TRBJ2-2 | TRBV2 | CASRGLLAGVPGNTGELFF
TRBJ1-5 | TRBV6-1 | CASTRGVQPQHF
TRBJ2-3 | TRBV12-3/TRBV12-4 | CASRRGTSGDTQYF
TRBJ2-7 | TRBV10-1 | CASTASGDYEQYF
TRBJ2-5 | TRBV7-6 | CDSSSKIGRNQETQYF
TRBJ2-7 | TRBV28 | CASEGDSYEQYF
TRBJ2-6 | TRBV12-3/TRBV12-4 | CASSLGEIYSGANVLTF
TRBJ2-1 | TRBV27 | CASSLGGLKPYNEQFF
TRBJ2-7 | TRBV19 | CANTTELYEQYF
TRBJ1-5 | TRBV19 | CASHRQGANQPQHF
TRBJ2-7 | TRBV6-1 | CASKRGQTTSYEQYF
TRBJ1-4 | TRBV27 | CASSQSKMGKLFF
TRBJ2-5 | TRBV12-3/TRBV12-4 | CASSLAQIQGGQETQYF
TRBJ1-5 | TRBV20-1 | CSAYRAGQGGYQPQHF
TRBJ2-1 | TRBV29-1 | CSVDRGGYNEQFF
TRBJ2-3 | TRBV5-1 | CASTLADTDTQYF
TRBJ2-1 | TRBV20-1 | CSARAPGEQQFF
TRBJ2-1 | TRBV5-6 | CASRLTGIYNEQFF
TRBJ2-7 | TRBV18 | CASSPTTSGVSYEQYF
TRBJ2-4 | TRBV29-1 | CSVLVQGKNIQYF
TRBJ2-5 | TRBV7-3 | CASSPQPGLPGTQYF
TRBJ1-3 | TRBV10-3 | CAIRKDGYSGNTIYF
TRBJ1-3 | TRBV6-1 | CASSGGQGPGNTIYF
TRBJ1-2 | TRBV3-1 | CASSQEARPQHYGYTF
TRBJ1-5 | TRBV15 | CATRFTTGFNQPQHF
TRBJ2-3 | TRBV5-4 | CASRLDRGLADTQYF
TRBJ1-2 | TRBV14 | CASSQSWGSNYGYTF
TRBJ2-2 | TRBV2 | CASELSGTGELFF
TRBJ1-4 | TRBV20-1 | CSAATPPRGVFF
TRBJ2-5 | TRBV5-1 | CASSPDWGGRETQYF
TRBJ1-4 | TRBV7-9 | CATTDRTYEKLFF
TRBJ2-5 | TRBV7-2 | CASSWGDRVFGETQYF
TRBJ2-1 | TRBV5-1 | CASSLALGGGTEQFF
TRBJ1-1 | TRBV6-1 | CASSQTGTGVAFF